A selection of T cell receptor beta chains follows, all from one sample in a study of blood T cell repertoires in COVID-19. Assay used: immunoSEQ multiplex PCR; TCRdb lists only in-frame clones, some missing. The profile shows about 270,000 clones, roughly 88% of them singletons. Sequencing used PBMCs or T cells enriched from blood (not recorded which). The receptors stem from a woman between 40 and 55 years old with acute COVID-19. Each CDR3 is given with its conserved first and last residue. A D gene is named only where the DNA matches it firmly. Not all rows give a size; the values are once, few, many and, for expanded clones, a class.

TRBJ2-7 | TRBV21-1 | - | - | CASSKGRTGAYEQYF | TGTGCCAGCAGCAAAGGGAGGACAGGGGCCTACGAGCAGTACTTC
TRBJ2-3 | TRBV9 | TRBD2 | - | CASSDSSGATQYF | TGTGCCAGCAGCGACTCTAGCGGGGCTACGCAGTATTTT
TRBJ1-1 | TRBV7-9 | - | - | CASSLALTVNTEAFF | TGTGCCAGCAGCTTAGCCCTGACAGTGAACACTGAAGCTTTCTTT
TRBJ1-1 | TRBV28 | - | once | CASTPGLNTEAFF | TGTGCCAGCACTCCTGGCCTGAACACTGAAGCTTTCTTT
TRBJ1-3 | TRBV7-2 | - | - | CASSQGVTGNTIYF | TGTGCCAGCAGCCAAGGGGTTACTGGAAACACCATATATTTT
TRBJ1-2 | TRBV2 | - | - | CASSLSRDIVGGYTF | TGTGCCAGCAGTCTATCCCGGGACATAGTCGGTGGCTACACCTTC
TRBJ2-3 | TRBV18 | - | once | CASSPTGITDTQYF | TGTGCCAGCTCACCCACAGGGATTACAGATACGCAGTATTTT
TRBJ2-3 | TRBV5-1 | - | - | CASSIRNRVLGADTQYF | TGCGCCAGCAGCATTAGAAACAGGGTGTTAGGCGCAGATACGCAGTATTTT
TRBJ2-3 | TRBV19 | TRBD1 | - | CASSISGLQGSTDTQYF | TGTGCCAGTAGTATTTCTGGGTTACAGGGGTCCACAGATACGCAGTATTTT
TRBJ2-7 | TRBV5-1 | - | - | CASSDGVFEQYF | TGCGCCAGCAGCGACGGGGTCTTCGAGCAGTACTTC
TRBJ2-1 | TRBV19 | TRBD2 | - | CASSIVWAGGRSYNEQFF | TGTGCCAGTAGTATAGTGTGGGCGGGGGGGCGCTCCTACAATGAGCAGTTCTTC
TRBJ2-7 | TRBV7-8 | - | - | CASKKTRGWGSYEQYF | TGTGCCAGCAAGAAGACCAGGGGATGGGGCTCCTACGAGCAGTACTTC
TRBJ1-5 | TRBV29-1 | - | - | CSVQSGFDQPQHF | TGCAGCGTTCAATCGGGGTTTGATCAGCCCCAGCATTTT
TRBJ1-5 | TRBV2 | - | - | CASRGREGNQPQHF | TGTGCCAGCAGGGGAAGGGAGGGCAATCAGCCCCAGCATTTT
TRBJ1-3 | TRBV18 | TRBD1 | - | CASSPLDRGPGNTIYF | TGTGCCAGCTCACCCTTGGACAGGGGGCCTGGAAACACCATATATTTT
TRBJ1-2 | TRBV19 | TRBD1 | - | CASSIPKTEGGFGYTF | TGTGCCAGTAGTATCCCGAAAACTGAAGGGGGCTTTGGCTACACCTTC
TRBJ2-1 | TRBV6-2/TRBV6-3 | - | - | CASSQSEGQFF | TGTGCCAGCAGTCAAAGTGAGGGGCAGTTCTTC
TRBJ2-7 | TRBV27 | TRBD1 | - | CASSPRGTGGYEQYF | TGTGCCAGCAGTCCACGGGGGACAGGGGGCTACGAGCAGTACTTC
TRBJ2-2 | TRBV27 | - | - | CASSSHRDTGELFF | TGTGCCAGCAGTTCGCACAGGGACACCGGGGAGCTGTTTTTT
TRBJ1-5 | TRBV6-6 | - | - | CASSYSQGHSNQPQHF | TGTGCCAGCAGTTACTCGCAGGGGCATAGCAATCAGCCCCAGCATTTT
TRBJ2-3 | TRBV4-1 | TRBD2 | - | CASSQTSGATDTQYF | TGCGCCAGCAGCCAAACTAGCGGGGCCACAGATACGCAGTATTTT
TRBJ2-7 | TRBV11-1 | TRBD1 | - | CASSLEGGPFTYEQYF | TGTGCCAGCAGCTTAGAAGGGGGCCCCTTCACCTACGAGCAGTACTTC
TRBJ1-1 | TRBV5-6 | - | - | CASSIIQGLEAFF | TGTGCCAGCAGCATTATACAGGGATTGGAAGCTTTCTTT
TRBJ2-5 | TRBV6-6 | - | - | CASRRQGGETQYF | TGTGCCAGCAGAAGACAGGGAGGAGAGACCCAGTACTTC
TRBJ2-3 | TRBV7-2 | - | - | CASSLSRAPDTQYF | TGTGCCAGCAGCTTATCGCGGGCCCCAGATACGCAGTATTTT
TRBJ1-5 | TRBV27 | - | - | CASSSLGRSNQPQHF | TGTGCCAGCAGTTCCCTCGGGAGGAGCAATCAGCCCCAGCATTTT
TRBJ1-1 | TRBV11-3 | - | - | CASRTGIGSTEAFF | TGTGCCAGCAGAACAGGAATCGGGAGCACTGAAGCTTTCTTT
TRBJ2-5 | TRBV5-1 | TRBD1 | - | CASSFGTGQETQYF | TGCGCCAGCAGCTTTGGGACAGGCCAAGAGACCCAGTACTTC
TRBJ1-2 | TRBV18 | - | - | CASSDLASPDYGYTF | TGTGCCAGCTCGGACTTGGCCAGTCCAGACTATGGCTACACCTTC
TRBJ2-7 | TRBV4-2 | - | once | CASSRGGDSYEQYF | TGTGCCAGCAGCCGAGGCGGGGACTCCTACGAGCAGTACTTC
TRBJ1-4 | TRBV4-1 | - | - | CASSPPATNEKLFF | TGCGCCAGCAGCCCCCCCGCGACTAATGAAAAACTGTTTTTT
TRBJ1-6 | TRBV30 | TRBD1 | - | CALNGQGSLLYNSPLHF | TGTGCCTTAAACGGACAGGGAAGCCTTCTCTATAATTCACCCCTCCACTTT
TRBJ1-6 | TRBV6-5 | - | - | CASSYEAHSPLHF | TGTGCCAGCAGTTACGAGGCACATTCACCCCTCCACTTT
TRBJ1-1 | TRBV6-6 | TRBD1 | - | CASTYGQGGTEAFF | TGTGCCAGCACCTACGGACAGGGGGGCACTGAAGCTTTCTTT
TRBJ1-6 | TRBV4-1 | TRBD1 | once | CASSQDRGTESSYNSPLHF | TGCGCCAGCAGCCAAGATCGGGGGACAGAGAGCTCCTATAATTCACCCCTCCACTTT
TRBJ1-2 | TRBV6-5 | - | - | CASSSATAPMGYTF | TGTGCCAGCAGTTCCGCGACAGCTCCGATGGGCTACACCTTC
TRBJ1-5 | TRBV24-1 | TRBD1 | - | CATSEQGGQPQHF | TGTGCCACCAGTGAACAGGGGGGTCAGCCCCAGCATTTT
TRBJ1-2 | TRBV5-5 | - | - | CASSLSGGYGYTF | TGTGCCAGCAGCTTGTCAGGTGGCTATGGCTACACCTTC
TRBJ2-1 | TRBV29-1 | - | - | CSVRRETYNEQFF | TGCAGCGTTCGACGGGAGACCTACAATGAGCAGTTCTTC
TRBJ1-1 | TRBV28 | - | - | CASSWGHTEAFF | TGTGCCAGCAGTTGGGGGCACACTGAAGCTTTCTTT
TRBJ2-3 | TRBV11-2 | TRBD2 | - | CASSLGTSGTYTQYF | TGTGCCAGCAGCTTAGGCACTAGCGGCACTTATACGCAGTATTTT
TRBJ2-5 | TRBV4-3 | TRBD2 | once | CASSTGTSGSGVETQYF | TGCGCCAGCAGCACGGGGACTAGCGGGAGCGGGGTAGAGACCCAGTACTTC
TRBJ2-5 | TRBV5-1 | - | - | CASSLVAVQETQYF | TGCGCCAGCAGCTTGGTAGCAGTCCAAGAGACCCAGTACTTC
TRBJ1-5 | TRBV19 | - | - | CASSPGLSNQPQHF | TGTGCCAGTAGCCCGGGACTGAGTAATCAGCCCCAGCATTTT
TRBJ1-2 | TRBV7-2 | TRBD1 | - | CASSFRQGDGYTF | TGTGCCAGCAGCTTTCGACAGGGAGATGGCTACACCTTC
TRBJ2-2 | TRBV18 | TRBD1 | - | CASSPSRGRSGELFF | TGTGCCAGCTCACCATCCAGGGGGCGGTCCGGGGAGCTGTTTTTT
TRBJ2-1 | TRBV18 | TRBD2 | once | CASSRPSGRDNEQFF | TGTGCCAGCTCACGGCCTAGCGGGAGGGACAATGAGCAGTTCTTC
TRBJ1-5 | TRBV5-1 | TRBD1 | - | CASSLDGTGANQPQHF | TGCGCCAGCAGCTTGGACGGGACAGGGGCCAATCAGCCCCAGCATTTT
TRBJ2-7 | TRBV28 | - | once | CASSFSRVEQYF | TGTGCCAGCAGTTTTAGTCGGGTTGAGCAGTACTTC
TRBJ1-2 | TRBV5-1 | - | - | CASSKVQQGGAGYTF | TGCGCCAGCAGCAAAGTCCAGCAGGGAGGTGCTGGCTACACCTTC
TRBJ1-1 | TRBV2 | - | - | CASRGNMNTEAFF | TGTGCCAGCCGGGGAAACATGAACACTGAAGCTTTCTTT